The 4 T cell receptor beta chains below come from one sample, sequenced in a study of graft-versus-host responses after intestinal transplantation. The repertoire was sequenced with immunoSEQ multiplex PCR; TCRdb's copy has only in-frame clones and lacks some. The sample includes approximately 90,000 clones, 85% to 95% of them seen just once. Antigens of these TCRs are unknown. The sample consisted of unstimulated CD8+ T cells sorted from spleen or lymph node cells, taken before transplant. Every receptor here comes from a human donor who was the organ donor for an intestinal transplant.

V is TRBV7-9 and J is TRBJ2-2; no reliable D call. This CDR3 has 12 amino acids. Germline V gene lookup returns CDR1 SEHNR and CDR2 FQNEAQ (reference sequence). The V end lost 1 base, the J end lost 6 bases, and 3 bases lay between the germline ends. The CDR3 DNA reads as TGTGCCAGCAGCTTAGTGCCCGGGGAGCTGTTTTTT. Translating gives CASSLVPGELFF.

The chain employs TRBV11-2 and TRBJ2-7; TRBD2 matches 15 bases. Germline V gene lookup returns CDR1 SGHAT and CDR2 FQNNGV. The V segment lost 1 base and the J segment 6 bases; nucleotides outside the gene matches: 7. This CDR3 contains 17 residues. CDR3: CASSLAPPGLAGGEQYF. CDR3 nucleotides: TGTGCCAGCAGCTTAGCACCTCCGGGACTAGCGGGAGGCGAGCAGTACTTC.

The V call is TRBV9, the J call TRBJ1-5; D might be TRBD1 (6 bases). Looked up from germline, CDR1 is SGDLS and CDR2 is YYNGEE. CDR3 length: 13 amino acids. V was pared by 7 bases and J by 4 bases, with 12 bases between. DNA for the CDR3: TGTGCCAGCGGGGGGGCAGGGAATCAGCCCCAGCATTTT. This encodes CASGGAGNQPQHF.

The chain carries TRBV20-1 and TRBJ2-5; D is uncertain. The V gene's germline CDR1 is DFQATT and CDR2 SNEGSKA (reference sequence). The CDR3 loop spans 11 amino acids. With 1 base removed from V and 5 bases from J, the gap between germline ends came to 5 bases. The CDR3 sequence is CSARGHETQYF. As DNA, the CDR3 is TGCAGTGCTAGAGGGCACGAGACCCAGTACTTC.